The 20 T cell receptor beta chains listed next were all sequenced from one sample in a study of blood T cell repertoires in COVID-19. Measured with immunoSEQ multiplex PCR; TCRdb has only the in-frame clones, and not every one. In the table there are 140,000 to 150,000 clones, roughly 90% of which are singletons. The specimen was peripheral blood. The receptors were gathered from a man aged 55 to 69 with active or convalescent COVID-19.

The rearrangement links TRBV29-1 to TRBJ2-1; 7 bases fit TRBD1. Germline loops: CDR1 SQVTM, CDR2 ANQGSEA. Unmatched junction bases numbered 6, after V lost 7 bases and J lost 6 bases. The CDR3 extends over 12 amino acids. The CDR3: CSGDRARNEQFF. The CDR3 DNA follows: TGCAGCGGAGACAGGGCGCGCAATGAGCAGTTCTTC.

The gene calls are TRBV2 and TRBJ1-1, with unresolved D. Trimming took 4 bases from V and 4 from J, leaving 13 bases between them. CDR1 is SNHLY and CDR2 is FYNNEI in the germline V gene. This CDR3 comprises 14 residues. CDR3 sequence: CASSGVKGGTEAFF. The DNA of the CDR3 is TGTGCCAGCAGTGGAGTCAAGGGAGGCACTGAAGCTTTCTTT.

V is TRBV28 and J is TRBJ2-2, with D possibly matching TRBD2 (6 bases). There are 14 residues in the CDR3. V was clipped by 8 bases and J by 5 bases, with 15 bases between them. The germline gives CDR1 MDHEN, CDR2 SYDVKM. The CDR3 DNA reads as TGTGCCAGCTCCCGGGACTTGATGACCGGGGAGCTGTTTTTT. Amino acid sequence: CASSRDLMTGELFF.

CDR3 in amino acids: CATSDLTSGGVGETQYF. The CDR3 coding sequence is TGTGCCACCAGTGATTTGACTAGCGGGGGGGTCGGCGAGACCCAGTACTTC. The chain is built from TRBV24-1 and TRBJ2-5; TRBD2 matches at 13 bases. After removal of 0 bases from V and 5 bases from J, the junction contained 5 bases not matched to a gene. Germline V lookup: CDR1 KGHDR, CDR2 SFDVKD. The CDR3 runs 17 residues.

The DNA for the CDR3 is TGTGCCAGCAGTGGGAGTGGCTCAGATACGCAGTATTTT. Translated, it gives CASSGSGSDTQYF. The gene calls are TRBV28 and TRBJ2-3; a possible D gene is TRBD2 (5 bases). V lost 5 bases and J 4 bases, leaving 10 bases between the germline ends. In germline, CDR1 is MDHEN, CDR2 SYDVKM. The CDR3 consists of 13 residues.

This rearrangement joins TRBV3-1 (or the pseudogene TRBV3-2) to TRBJ1-1; D uncertain. Deletions cut 4 bases from V and 1 base from J, with 22 bases between. CDR3 length equals 18 residues. Per germline, CDR1 LGHDT and CDR2 YNNKEL (reference sequence). The CDR3: CASSLVGPGVRENTEAFF. The CDR3 DNA follows: TGTGCCAGCAGCCTTGTTGGGCCCGGCGTCCGGGAGAACACTGAAGCTTTCTTT.

The V call is TRBV4-2, the J call TRBJ2-5; 7 bases align to TRBD1. The trim removed 2 bases at V and 3 bases at J, leaving 0 bases unmatched. Germline V gives CDR1 LGHNA, CDR2 YNFKEQ. This CDR3 spans 13 amino acids. The CDR3 protein is CASSQQGEETQYF. CDR3 sequence (DNA): TGTGCCAGCAGCCAACAGGGGGAAGAGACCCAGTACTTC.

The CDR3 nucleotides read TGTGCCAGCAGCCCTACCCGGGCAACTAATGAAAAACTGTTTTTT. Encoded protein: CASSPTRATNEKLFF. This chain connects TRBV6-6 to TRBJ1-4; D is ambiguous. This CDR3 has 15 amino acids. The germline V gene has CDR1 MNHNY and CDR2 SVGAGI (reference sequence). The V and J ends lost 6 bases and 0 bases respectively, with 11 bases between them.

CDR3 sequence (DNA): TGTGCCAGCTCACCACCGGGACAGCAAAACATTCAGTACTTC. It translates to CASSPPGQQNIQYF. The chain joins TRBV18 to TRBJ2-4; 7 nucleotides match TRBD1. V lost 0 bases, J lost 5 bases, and 1 base stayed unmatched. The CDR3 is made up of 14 amino acids. Germline V CDR1 and CDR2: KGHSH, LQKENI.

V gene TRBV6-2 or TRBV6-3 combines with J gene TRBJ2-7; TRBD1 matches at 7 bases. The CDR3 runs 15 residues. The J segment lost 5 bases and the V segment lost 6 bases, leaving 13 bases of the junction unmatched. The germline V gene has CDR1 MNHEY and CDR2 SVGEGT. This chain's CDR3 is CASSLTRQGGNEQYF. CDR3 sequence (DNA): TGTGCCAGCAGCTTAACCCGACAGGGTGGAAACGAGCAGTACTTC.

The V and J genes are TRBV5-3 and TRBJ2-1; TRBD1 matches at 9 bases. Being an ORF, TRBV5-3 has a function that is uncertain. CDR3 length equals 14 residues. Germline trimming cut 0 bases from V and 5 bases from J; bases unmatched to any gene: 0. CDR3 coding DNA: TGTGCCAGAAGCTTGGGGGACAGGGACAATGAGCAGTTCTTC. This encodes CARSLGDRDNEQFF.

The chain combines TRBV2 with TRBJ2-2, with D possibly matching TRBD1 (5 bases). Looked up from germline, CDR1 is SNHLY and CDR2 is FYNNEI. Trimming stripped 6 bases from V and 0 bases from J, with 17 bases between. The CDR3 runs 17 residues. The CDR3 DNA follows: TGTGCCAGCAGCCACGGCGTGAGACAGACGAACACCGGGGAGCTGTTTTTT. This codes for CASSHGVRQTNTGELFF.

The chain recombines TRBV5-1 with TRBJ2-7; D perhaps matches TRBD1 (6 bases). The CDR3 has 14 amino acids. Germline CDR1 is SGHRS and CDR2 is YFSETQ. V lost 4 bases and J lost 3, with 14 bases in between. CDR3 coding DNA: TGCGCCAGCAGCCCCTCAGGGGCCCACTACGAGCAGTACTTC. It codes for CASSPSGAHYEQYF.

The genes are TRBV11-2 and TRBJ2-5, with TRBD1 matching over 9 bases. Germline values: CDR1 SGHAT, CDR2 FQNNGV. The trim removed 4 bases at V and 5 bases at J, leaving 8 bases unmatched. The CDR3 has 15 amino acids. The chain's CDR3 is CASSSPTGGRETQYF. For the CDR3, the DNA is TGTGCCAGCAGCTCTCCGACAGGGGGTAGGGAGACCCAGTACTTC.

The chain combines TRBV7-2 with TRBJ1-1; no clear D gene. CDR1 SGHTA and CDR2 FQGNSA come from the germline V gene. The CDR3 has 15 amino acids. V lost 1 base, J lost 0 bases, and 9 bases lay in between. The CDR3 bases are TGTGCCAGCAGCTTAGACTCTACGGTGAACACTGAAGCTTTCTTT. Its translation is CASSLDSTVNTEAFF.

The chain recombines TRBV5-5 with TRBJ2-7, with a weak D call TRBD2 (6 bases). Trimming stripped 4 bases from V and 5 bases from J, with 19 bases between. The CDR3 contains 15 residues. In germline, CDR1 is SGHKS, CDR2 YYEKEE (reference sequence). CDR3 nucleotide sequence: TGTGCCAGCAGCGCGGCGGGGCAGGGTTATCACGAGCAGTACTTC. The encoded protein is CASSAAGQGYHEQYF.

The genes are TRBV6-1 and TRBJ2-2; TRBD1 matches 8 bases. CDR3 length equals 15 residues. V shed 3 bases and J 8 bases; nucleotides not matched to a gene: 8. CDR1 MNHNS and CDR2 SASEGT come from the germline V gene. In DNA, the CDR3 is TGTGCCAGCAGTGAGGCAGGGGGCGCGAAGGGGGAGCTGTTTTTT. Translated: CASSEAGGAKGELFF.

The genes are TRBV7-3 and TRBJ2-2; D call uncertain. Per the germline V gene, CDR1 is SGHTA and CDR2 is FQGTGA. The CDR3 loop spans 12 amino acids. V shed 5 bases and J shed 7 bases, with 8 bases lying between them. Written as DNA, the CDR3 is TGTGCCAGCAGCCCCCGGGTCGGGGAGCTGTTTTTT. Translation gives CASSPRVGELFF.

The CDR3 protein is CASKLGGTGFNTIYF. Written as DNA, the CDR3 is TGTGCCAGCAAATTAGGGGGGACAGGATTTAACACCATATATTTT. The rearrangement uses TRBV27 and TRBJ1-3; TRBD1 matches 8 bases. The CDR3 has 15 amino acids. Losses at the gene ends were 7 bases for V and 7 bases for J; bases not matched to a gene: 12. Germline CDR1 is MNHEY and CDR2 is SMNVEV (reference sequence).

The CDR3 nucleotides are TGTGCCAGCAGCACAGCGGGAGGCGAAGATACGCAGTATTTT. Its translation is CASSTAGGEDTQYF. The chain recombines TRBV28 with TRBJ2-3, with 9 bases aligning to TRBD2. V was pared by 6 bases and J by 5 bases, with 6 bases of the junction left unmatched. Germline assignment: CDR1 MDHEN and CDR2 SYDVKM. This CDR3 has 14 residues. Full variable domain (outside the CDR3, taken from reference TRBV28 and TRBJ2-3): DVKVTQSSRYLVKRTGEKVFLECVQDMDHENMFWYRQDPGLGLRLIYFSYDVKMKEKGDIPEGYSVSREKKERFSLILESASTNQTSMYLCASSTAGGEDTQYFGPGTRLTVL.